This paragraph reports one T cell receptor (beta chain). The PCR had 60 Vbeta and 13 Jbeta primers. Measured with immunoSEQ multiplex PCR; TCRdb has only the in-frame clones, and not every one. The table lists around 99,000 clones, around 82% of them singletons, with more than 3% in the top ten. Per the germline V gene, CDR1 is SGHNT and CDR2 is YYREEE (reference sequence). This CDR3 has 19 amino acids. V shed 4 bases and J 4 bases; nucleotides not matched to a gene: 10. These data originate in a study of cytomegalovirus exposure and HLA in healthy donors. This chain joins TRBV5-4 and TRBJ2-2; 16 nucleotides align to TRBD2. Input material: PBMCs. This receptor was obtained from a middle-aged man in good health and CMV-seronegative. The CDR3 nucleotides read TGTGCCAGCAGCCGCGGGGGACTAGCGGGAGGGCGAGGCACCGGGGAGCTGTTTTTT. This translates into CASSRGGLAGGRGTGELFF.